This TCR beta chain is from a study of blood T cells in healthy people across ages. This clonotype was seen a few times. CDR1 SGHRS and CDR2 YFSETQ come from the germline V gene. The CDR3 length is 15 residues. Trimming removed 3 bases at V and 3 bases at J, with 13 bases between. Healthy Caucasians from Russia aged about 6 to 100 served as donors. Together with a sample-barcoded 5' primer, a J-beta primer mix was included in a second PCR lasting roughly 6 to 12 cycles. A template-switch adaptor with 12 random nucleotides tagged each cDNA molecule. TCRdb used MiXCR to reprocess the 5' RACE reads, holding one entry per CDR3 protein. The data hold some 760,000 distinct CDR3 sequences, with 20% to 30% observed a single time. The sample also formed part of further work on T cells of mothers and their children.

Source material: blood. The rearrangement uses TRBV5-1 and TRBJ2-1; tentative D call: TRBD1 (7 bases). This receptor was taken from a boy aged 5-17 years in good health. DNA of the CDR3: TGCGCCAGCAGCTCAGGGGGGACCTTCTACAATGAGCAGTTCTTC. This sequence encodes CASSSGGTFYNEQFF.